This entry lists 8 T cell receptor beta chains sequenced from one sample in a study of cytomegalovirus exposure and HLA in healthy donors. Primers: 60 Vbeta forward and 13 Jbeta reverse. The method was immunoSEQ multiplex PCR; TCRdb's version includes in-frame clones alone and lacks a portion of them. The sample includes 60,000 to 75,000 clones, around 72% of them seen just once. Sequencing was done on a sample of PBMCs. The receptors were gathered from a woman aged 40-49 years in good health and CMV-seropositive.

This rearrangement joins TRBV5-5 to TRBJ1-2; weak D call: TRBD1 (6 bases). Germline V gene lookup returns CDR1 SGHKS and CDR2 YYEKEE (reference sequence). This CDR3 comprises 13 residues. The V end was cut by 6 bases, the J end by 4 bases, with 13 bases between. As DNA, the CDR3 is TGTGCCAGCATACCCGACAGGTCCTATGGCTACACCTTC. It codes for CASIPDRSYGYTF.

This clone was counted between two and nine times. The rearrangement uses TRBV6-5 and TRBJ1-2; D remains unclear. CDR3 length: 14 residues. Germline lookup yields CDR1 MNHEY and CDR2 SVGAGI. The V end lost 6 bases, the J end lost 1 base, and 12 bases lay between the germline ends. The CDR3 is CASRPGGLNYGYTF. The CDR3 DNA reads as TGTGCCAGCAGACCCGGCGGACTTAACTATGGCTACACCTTC.

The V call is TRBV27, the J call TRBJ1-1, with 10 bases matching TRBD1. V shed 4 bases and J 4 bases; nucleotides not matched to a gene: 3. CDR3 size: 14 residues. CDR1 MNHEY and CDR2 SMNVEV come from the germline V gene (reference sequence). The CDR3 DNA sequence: TGTGCCAGCAGTTCCAGGACAGGGGGCACTGAAGCTTTCTTT. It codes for CASSSRTGGTEAFF.

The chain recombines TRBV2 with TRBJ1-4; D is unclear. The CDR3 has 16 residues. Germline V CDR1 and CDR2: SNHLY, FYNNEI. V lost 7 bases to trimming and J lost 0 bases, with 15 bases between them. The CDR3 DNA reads TGTGCCAGCATCTCTCTCGAGTCTGCAACTAATGAAAAACTGTTTTTT. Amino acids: CASISLESATNEKLFF.

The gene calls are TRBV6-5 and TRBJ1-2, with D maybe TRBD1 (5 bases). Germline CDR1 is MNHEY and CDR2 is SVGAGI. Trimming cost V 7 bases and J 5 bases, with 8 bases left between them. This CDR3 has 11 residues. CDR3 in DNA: TGTGCCAGCACCCAGGGTTATGGCTACACCTTC. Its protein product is CASTQGYGYTF.

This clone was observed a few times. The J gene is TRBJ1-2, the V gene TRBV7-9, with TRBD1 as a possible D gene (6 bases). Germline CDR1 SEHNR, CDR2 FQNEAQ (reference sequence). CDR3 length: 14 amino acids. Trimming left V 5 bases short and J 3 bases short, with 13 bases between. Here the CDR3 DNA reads TGTGCCAGCAGCCCCACTGCAGGGGACTATGGCTACACCTTC. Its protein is CASSPTAGDYGYTF.

CDR3 nucleotide sequence: TGTGCCAGCAGCTTCGACAGTTACACCTATGGCTACACCTTC. Its protein product is CASSFDSYTYGYTF. The genes are TRBV7-9 and TRBJ1-2; TRBD1 is a possible D gene (5 bases). The ends were cut back, 3 bases at V and 4 bases at J, with 12 bases in the middle. Germline V gene data show CDR1 as SEHNR and CDR2 as FQNEAQ (reference sequence). The CDR3 contains 14 residues.

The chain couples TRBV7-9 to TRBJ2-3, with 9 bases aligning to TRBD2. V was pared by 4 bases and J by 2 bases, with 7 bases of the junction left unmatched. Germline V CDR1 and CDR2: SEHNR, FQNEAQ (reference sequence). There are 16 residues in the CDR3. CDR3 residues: CASSYSGGDPTDTQYF. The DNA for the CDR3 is TGTGCCAGCAGCTATAGCGGGGGCGACCCCACAGATACGCAGTATTTT.